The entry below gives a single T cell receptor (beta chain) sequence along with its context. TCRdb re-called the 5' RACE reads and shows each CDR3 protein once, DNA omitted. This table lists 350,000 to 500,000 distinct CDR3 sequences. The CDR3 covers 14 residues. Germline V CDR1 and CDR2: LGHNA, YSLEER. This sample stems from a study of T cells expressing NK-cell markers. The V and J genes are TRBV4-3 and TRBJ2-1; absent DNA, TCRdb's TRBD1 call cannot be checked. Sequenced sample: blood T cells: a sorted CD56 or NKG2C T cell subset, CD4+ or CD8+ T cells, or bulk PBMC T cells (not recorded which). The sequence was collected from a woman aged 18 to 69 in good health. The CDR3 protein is CASSATGWYNEQFF.